This T cell receptor beta chain derives from a study of radiation and T cells in renal cell carcinoma. Produced via immunoSEQ multiplex PCR; TCRdb's table is partial and in-frame only. The sample carries about 91,000 clones, approximately 80% recorded once. The V and J ends lost 2 bases and 0 bases respectively, with 7 bases between them. The CDR3 length is 14 residues. The germline V gene has CDR1 LNHDA and CDR2 SQIVND (reference sequence). Time point denoted: baseline pretreatment blood. Treatment noted: 15 Gy SBRT to primary tumor, nephrectomy 4 weeks later. The tumor was a clear cell renal cell carcinoma.

The chain joins TRBV19 to TRBJ2-5, with D uncertain. This clonotype was obtained from a man in his 60s with renal cell carcinoma. This specimen was blood, taken from a patient whose treatment included radiotherapy and nephrectomy. The CDR3 bases are TGTGCCAGTAGTATATTGCTGTACCAAGAGACCCAGTACTTC. It specifies CASSILLYQETQYF.